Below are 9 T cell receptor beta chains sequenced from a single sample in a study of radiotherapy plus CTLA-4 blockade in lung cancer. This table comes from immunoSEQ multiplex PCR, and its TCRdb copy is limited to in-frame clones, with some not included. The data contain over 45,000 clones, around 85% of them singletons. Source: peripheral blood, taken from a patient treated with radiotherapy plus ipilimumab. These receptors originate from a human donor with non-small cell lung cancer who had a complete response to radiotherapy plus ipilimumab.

CDR3 bases: TGCGCCAGCAGCCAAGTTACAGTAAGCACAGATACGCAGTATTTT. Its translation is CASSQVTVSTDTQYF. The V gene is TRBV4-3, the J gene TRBJ2-3; D unresolved. Trimming shortened V by 1 base and J by 0 bases, and 8 bases separated the two germline ends. Germline V gene lookup returns CDR1 LGHNA and CDR2 YSLEER. The CDR3 runs to 15 residues.

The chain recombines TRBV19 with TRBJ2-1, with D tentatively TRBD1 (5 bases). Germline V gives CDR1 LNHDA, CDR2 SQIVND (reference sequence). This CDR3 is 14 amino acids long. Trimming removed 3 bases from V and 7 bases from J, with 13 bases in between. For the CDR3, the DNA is TGTGCCAGTAGTATGCAGGGTGGTGTAAATGAGCAGTTCTTC. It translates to CASSMQGGVNEQFF.

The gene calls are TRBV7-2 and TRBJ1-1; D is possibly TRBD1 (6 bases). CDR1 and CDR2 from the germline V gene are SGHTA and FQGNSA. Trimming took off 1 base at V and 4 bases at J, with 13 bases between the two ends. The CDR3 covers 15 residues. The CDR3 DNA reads TGTGCCAGCAGCTTAGAGCCCGGGGGGGCCACTGAAGCTTTCTTT. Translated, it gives CASSLEPGGATEAFF.

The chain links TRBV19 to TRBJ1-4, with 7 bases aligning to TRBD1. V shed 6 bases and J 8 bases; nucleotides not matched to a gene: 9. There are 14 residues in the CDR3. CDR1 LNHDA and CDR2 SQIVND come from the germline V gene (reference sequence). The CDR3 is CASRTGNRGEKLFF. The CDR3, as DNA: TGTGCCAGTAGGACAGGGAACCGTGGGGAAAAACTGTTTTTT.

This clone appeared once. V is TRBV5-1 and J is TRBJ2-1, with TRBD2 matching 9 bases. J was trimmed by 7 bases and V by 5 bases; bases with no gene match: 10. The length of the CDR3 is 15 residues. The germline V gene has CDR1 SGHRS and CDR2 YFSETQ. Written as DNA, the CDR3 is TGCGCCAGCAGTTACGGCGGGAGGGCCGGGAATGAGCAGTTCTTC. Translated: CASSYGGRAGNEQFF.

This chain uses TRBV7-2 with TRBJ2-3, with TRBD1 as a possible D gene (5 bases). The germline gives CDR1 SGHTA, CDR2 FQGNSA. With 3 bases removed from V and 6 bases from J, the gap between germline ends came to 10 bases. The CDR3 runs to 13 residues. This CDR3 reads CASSFWTRDTQYF. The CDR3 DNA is TGTGCCAGCAGCTTCTGGACACGGGATACGCAGTATTTT. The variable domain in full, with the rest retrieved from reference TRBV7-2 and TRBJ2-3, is GAGVSQSPSNKVTEKGKDVELRCDPISGHTALYWYRQSLGQGLEFLIYFQGNSAPDKSGLPSDRFSAERTGGSVSTLTIQRTQQEDSAVYLCASSFWTRDTQYFGPGTRLTVL.

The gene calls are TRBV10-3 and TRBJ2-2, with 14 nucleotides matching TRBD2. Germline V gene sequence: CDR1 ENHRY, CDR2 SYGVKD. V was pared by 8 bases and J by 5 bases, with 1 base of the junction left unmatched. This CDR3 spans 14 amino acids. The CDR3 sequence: CAIGLAGGTGELFF. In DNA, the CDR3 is TGTGCCATCGGACTAGCGGGAGGTACCGGGGAGCTGTTTTTT.

This CDR3 reads CASSPGLAGALAGETQYF. CDR3 nucleotide sequence: TGTGCCAGCTCACCTGGACTAGCGGGGGCCCTCGCGGGGGAGACCCAGTACTTC. V and J are TRBV18 and TRBJ2-5; 13 nucleotides agree with TRBD2. V shed 3 bases, J shed 5 bases, and the junction held 12 bases outside the gene matches. Looked up from germline, CDR1 is KGHSH and CDR2 is LQKENI. This CDR3 spans 18 amino acids.

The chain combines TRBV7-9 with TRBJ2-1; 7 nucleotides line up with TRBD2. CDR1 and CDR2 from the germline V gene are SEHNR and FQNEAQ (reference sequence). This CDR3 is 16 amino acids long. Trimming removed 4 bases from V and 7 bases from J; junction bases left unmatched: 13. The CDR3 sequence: CASSYTGLGPRNEQFF. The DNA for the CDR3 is TGTGCCAGCAGCTATACAGGACTAGGACCTCGGAATGAGCAGTTCTTC.